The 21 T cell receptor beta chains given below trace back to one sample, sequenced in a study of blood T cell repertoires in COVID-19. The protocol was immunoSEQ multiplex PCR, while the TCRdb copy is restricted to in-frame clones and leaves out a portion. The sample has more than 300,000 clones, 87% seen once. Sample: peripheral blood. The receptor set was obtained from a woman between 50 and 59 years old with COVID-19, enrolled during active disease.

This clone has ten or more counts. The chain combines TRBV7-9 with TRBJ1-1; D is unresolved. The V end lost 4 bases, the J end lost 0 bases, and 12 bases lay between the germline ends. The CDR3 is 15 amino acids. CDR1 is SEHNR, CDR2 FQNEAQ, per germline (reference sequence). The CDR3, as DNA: TGTGCCAGCAGCTCGACATTCACCGTGAACACTGAAGCTTTCTTT. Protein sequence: CASSSTFTVNTEAFF.

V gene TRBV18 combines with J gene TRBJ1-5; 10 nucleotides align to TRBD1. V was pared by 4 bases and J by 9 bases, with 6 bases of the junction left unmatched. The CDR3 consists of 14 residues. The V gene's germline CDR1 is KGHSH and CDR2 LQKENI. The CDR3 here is CASSLGQGNPPQHF. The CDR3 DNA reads TGTGCCAGCTCACTGGGACAGGGGAACCCGCCCCAGCATTTT.

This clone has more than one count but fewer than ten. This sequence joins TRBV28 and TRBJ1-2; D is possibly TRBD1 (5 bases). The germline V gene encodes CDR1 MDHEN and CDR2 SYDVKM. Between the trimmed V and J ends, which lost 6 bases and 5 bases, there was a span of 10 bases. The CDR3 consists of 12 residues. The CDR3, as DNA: TGTGCCAGCAGCCTCTCAGGGTATGGCTACACCTTC. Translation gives CASSLSGYGYTF.

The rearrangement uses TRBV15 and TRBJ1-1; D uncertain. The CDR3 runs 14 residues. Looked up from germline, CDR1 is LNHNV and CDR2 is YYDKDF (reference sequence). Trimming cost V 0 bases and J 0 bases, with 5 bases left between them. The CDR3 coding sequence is TGTGCCACCAGCAGAGAGCCTATGAACACTGAAGCTTTCTTT. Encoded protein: CATSREPMNTEAFF.

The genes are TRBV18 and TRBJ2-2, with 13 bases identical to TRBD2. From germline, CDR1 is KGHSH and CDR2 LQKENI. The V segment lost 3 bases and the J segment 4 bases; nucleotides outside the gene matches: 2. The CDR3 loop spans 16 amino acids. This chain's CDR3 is CASSPTSGRATGELFF. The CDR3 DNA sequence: TGTGCCAGCTCACCCACTAGCGGGAGGGCCACCGGGGAGCTGTTTTTT.

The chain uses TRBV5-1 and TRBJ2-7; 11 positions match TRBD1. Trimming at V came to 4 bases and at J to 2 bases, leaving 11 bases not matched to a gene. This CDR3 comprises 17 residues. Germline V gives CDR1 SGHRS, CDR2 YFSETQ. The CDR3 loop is CASSRRDRGYNAYEQYF. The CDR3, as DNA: TGCGCCAGCAGCCGCCGGGACAGGGGGTACAATGCCTACGAGCAGTACTTC.

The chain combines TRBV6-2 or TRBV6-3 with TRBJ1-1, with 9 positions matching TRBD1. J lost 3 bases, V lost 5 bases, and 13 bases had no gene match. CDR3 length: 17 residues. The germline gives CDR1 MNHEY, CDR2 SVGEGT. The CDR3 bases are TGTGCCAGCAGTCCCGCACCCGGACAGGGGCGTTACACTGAAGCTTTCTTT. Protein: CASSPAPGQGRYTEAFF.

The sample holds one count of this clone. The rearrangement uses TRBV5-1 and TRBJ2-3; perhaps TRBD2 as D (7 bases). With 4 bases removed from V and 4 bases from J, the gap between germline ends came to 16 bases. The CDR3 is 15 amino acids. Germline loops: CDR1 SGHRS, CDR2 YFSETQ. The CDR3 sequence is CASSTGGGGADTQYF. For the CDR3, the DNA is TGCGCCAGCAGCACCGGAGGGGGAGGGGCAGATACGCAGTATTTT.

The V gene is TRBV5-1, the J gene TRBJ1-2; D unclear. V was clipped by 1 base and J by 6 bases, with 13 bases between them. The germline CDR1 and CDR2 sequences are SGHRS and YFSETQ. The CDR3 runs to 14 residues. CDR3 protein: CASSLFGEINGYTF. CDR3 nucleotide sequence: TGCGCCAGCAGCTTGTTCGGGGAGATCAATGGCTACACCTTC. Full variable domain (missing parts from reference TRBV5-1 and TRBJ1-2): KAGVTQTPRYLIKTRGQQVTLSCSPISGHRSVSWYQQTPGQGLQFLFEYFSETQRNKGNFPGRFSGRQFSNSRSEMNVSTLELGDSALYLCASSLFGEINGYTFGSGTRLTVV.

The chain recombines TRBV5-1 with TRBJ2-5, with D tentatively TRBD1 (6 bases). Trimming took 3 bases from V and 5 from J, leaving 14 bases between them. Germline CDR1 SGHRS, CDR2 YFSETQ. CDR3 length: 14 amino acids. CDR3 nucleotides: TGCGCCAGCAGCTCGAGGACAGTAGGTGAGACCCAGTACTTC. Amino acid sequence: CASSSRTVGETQYF.

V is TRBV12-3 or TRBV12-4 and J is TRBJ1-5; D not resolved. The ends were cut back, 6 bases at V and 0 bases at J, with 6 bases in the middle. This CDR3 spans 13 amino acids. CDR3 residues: CASRLNSNQPQHF. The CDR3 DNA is TGTGCCAGCAGACTAAATAGCAATCAGCCCCAGCATTTT.

CDR3 loop: CATSGGTADIGEKLFF. The DNA of the CDR3 is TGTGCCACCAGTGGTGGGACAGCGGACATCGGGGAAAAACTGTTTTTT. The V gene is TRBV24-1, the J gene TRBJ1-4; 7 bases line up with TRBD1. The CDR3 has 16 residues. Germline loops: CDR1 KGHDR, CDR2 SFDVKD. J lost 8 bases, V lost 5 bases, and 13 bases had no gene match.

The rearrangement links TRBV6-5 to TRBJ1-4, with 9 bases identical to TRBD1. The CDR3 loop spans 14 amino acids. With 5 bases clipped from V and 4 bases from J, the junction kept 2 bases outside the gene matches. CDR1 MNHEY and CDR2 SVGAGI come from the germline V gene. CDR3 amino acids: CASSHRGHNEKLFF. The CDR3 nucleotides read TGTGCCAGCAGTCACAGGGGGCATAATGAAAAACTGTTTTTT.

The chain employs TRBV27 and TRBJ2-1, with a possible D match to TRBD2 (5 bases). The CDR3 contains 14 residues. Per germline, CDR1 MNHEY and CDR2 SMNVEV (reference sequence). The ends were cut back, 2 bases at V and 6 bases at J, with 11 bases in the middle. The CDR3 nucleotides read TGTGCCAGCAGTTTAGAGGGTCCAGCCAATGAGCAGTTCTTC. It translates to CASSLEGPANEQFF.

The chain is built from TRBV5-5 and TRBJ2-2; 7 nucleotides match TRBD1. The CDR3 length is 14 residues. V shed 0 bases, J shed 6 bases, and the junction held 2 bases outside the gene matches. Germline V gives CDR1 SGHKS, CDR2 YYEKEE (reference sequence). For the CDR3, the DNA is TGTGCCAGCAGCTTGGCAACAGGGGCCGGGGAGCTGTTTTTT. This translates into CASSLATGAGELFF.

DNA of the CDR3: TGTGCCAGCAGCTTAGATGCGTACGAGCAGTACTTC. Protein: CASSLDAYEQYF. The chain joins TRBV7-6 to TRBJ2-7; D remains ambiguous. Between the trimmed V and J ends, which lost 1 base and 4 bases, there was a span of 5 bases. The CDR3 totals 12 residues. Germline CDR1 and CDR2: SGHVS and FNYEAQ.

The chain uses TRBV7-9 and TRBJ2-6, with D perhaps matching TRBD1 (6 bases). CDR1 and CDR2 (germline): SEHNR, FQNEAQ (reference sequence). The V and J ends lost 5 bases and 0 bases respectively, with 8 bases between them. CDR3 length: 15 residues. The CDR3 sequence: CASSQDSSGANVLTF. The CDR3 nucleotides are TGTGCCAGCAGCCAGGACAGCTCTGGGGCCAACGTCCTGACTTTC.

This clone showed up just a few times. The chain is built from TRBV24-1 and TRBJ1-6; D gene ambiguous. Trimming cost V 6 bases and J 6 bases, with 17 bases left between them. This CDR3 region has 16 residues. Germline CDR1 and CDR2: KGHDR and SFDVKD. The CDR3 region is CATSWLGPRGNSPLHF. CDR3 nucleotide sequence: TGTGCCACCAGTTGGCTCGGTCCCCGCGGTAATTCACCCCTCCACTTT.

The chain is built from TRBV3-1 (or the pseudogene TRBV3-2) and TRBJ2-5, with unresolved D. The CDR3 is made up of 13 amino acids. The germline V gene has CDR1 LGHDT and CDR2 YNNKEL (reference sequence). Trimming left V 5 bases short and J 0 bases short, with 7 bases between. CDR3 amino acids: CASSSGYQETQYF. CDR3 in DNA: TGTGCCAGCAGCTCAGGATACCAAGAGACCCAGTACTTC.

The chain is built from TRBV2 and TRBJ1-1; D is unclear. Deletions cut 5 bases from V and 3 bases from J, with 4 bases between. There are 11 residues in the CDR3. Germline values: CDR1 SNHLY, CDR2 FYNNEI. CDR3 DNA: TGTGCCAGCAGTTCTTACACTGAAGCTTTCTTT. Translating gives CASSSYTEAFF.

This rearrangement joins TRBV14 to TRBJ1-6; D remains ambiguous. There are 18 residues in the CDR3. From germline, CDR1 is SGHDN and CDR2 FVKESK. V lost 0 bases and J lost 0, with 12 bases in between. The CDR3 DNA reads TGTGCCAGCAGCCAAGACTCGAGCGTTATCTCCTATAATTCACCCCTCCACTTT. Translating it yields CASSQDSSVISYNSPLHF. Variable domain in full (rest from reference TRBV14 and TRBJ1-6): EAGVTQFPSHSVIEKGQTVTLRCDPISGHDNLYWYRRVMGKEIKFLLHFVKESKQDESGMPNNRFLAERTGGTYSTLKVQPAELEDSGVYFCASSQDSSVISYNSPLHFGNGTRLTVT.